This T cell receptor (beta chain) was captured by sequencing in a study of T-cell reconstitution after alpha-beta-depleted transplantation in children. Study-wide results and caveats: Expanded graft clones, several hundred of them, were reportedly the source of alpha-beta T cells about two months after transplant. T-cell counts and diversity at one year following transplant were attributed mainly to newly produced T cells. High day-60 TCRbeta diversity in some patients came from surviving recipient T cells and thymic progenitors.

TCRbeta library preparation incorporated unique molecular identifiers. TCRdb independently ran MiXCR on the PCR reads; one entry per CDR3 protein. The sample holds 300,000 to 400,000 distinct CDR3 sequences, 16% seen once. In this sample, this clonotype turned up a few times. Antigen specificity is unknown. CDR3 length: 17 amino acids. Trimming took 0 bases from V and 2 from J, leaving 16 bases between them. The germline V gene encodes CDR1 SNHLY and CDR2 FYNNEI. The specimen was PBMCs, mostly from graft donor cells, collected 360 days after TCRalphabeta/CD19-depleted stem cell transplant. This chain links TRBV2 with TRBJ2-5; tentative D call: TRBD2 (7 bases). The source of this sequence is a male patient aged 2-15 years who had a stem cell transplant for acute lymphoblastic leukemia, so the T cells may come from the graft donor. CDR3 in DNA: TGTGCCAGCAGTGAAGCGTGGGGAGGGGGGGAGCAAGAGACCCAGTACTTC. Protein sequence: CASSEAWGGGEQETQYF.